These 8 T cell receptor beta chains were sequenced from one sample in a study of radiotherapy plus CTLA-4 blockade in lung cancer (dated by TCRdb to about 2018). The receptor library was made with the immunoSEQ multiplex PCR assay. TCRdb took this table from immuneACCESS and kept in-frame rearrangements with V and J called. Such tables lack part of the clones; where checked against another copy, unresolved V genes explain under half of the gap, and the rest is unexplained. The sample records about 85,000 clones, 86% of which are singletons. The biggest ten clones account for approximately 2% of the sample. The material was peripheral blood, obtained from a patient treated with radiotherapy plus ipilimumab. The receptors stem from a human donor with non-small cell lung cancer who had a partial response to radiotherapy plus ipilimumab.

This clone was seen once. J is TRBJ1-1 and V is TRBV6-6, with D possibly being TRBD1 (6 bases). With 4 bases removed from V and 7 bases from J, the gap between germline ends came to 13 bases. The CDR3 has 13 amino acids. Germline CDR1 reads MNHNY; CDR2 reads SVGAGI (reference sequence). The CDR3 is CASSSAGADEAFF. For the CDR3, the DNA is TGTGCCAGCAGTTCAGCAGGGGCGGATGAAGCTTTCTTT.

This clone was detected once. This chain joins TRBV7-9 and TRBJ2-3; tentative D call: TRBD2 (7 bases). Germline CDR1 SEHNR, CDR2 FQNEAQ (reference sequence). The CDR3 runs to 15 residues. Trimming cost V 3 bases and J 5 bases, with 15 bases left between them. CDR3: CASSFSGGAGDTQYF. The CDR3 DNA is TGTGCCAGCAGCTTTTCGGGGGGCGCCGGAGATACGCAGTATTTT.

The gene calls are TRBV30 and TRBJ1-2; D is unresolved. Germline V lookup: CDR1 GTSNPN, CDR2 SVGIG (reference sequence). This CDR3 has 12 residues. V gave up 2 bases and J gave up 6 bases, with 10 bases separating them. The CDR3 DNA sequence: TGTGCCTGGAGTATTGGAGGCAATGGCTACACCTTC. It codes for CAWSIGGNGYTF.

The chain recombines TRBV20-1 with TRBJ1-2; D call uncertain. CDR1 is DFQATT and CDR2 is SNEGSKA in the germline V gene (reference sequence). With 4 bases removed from V and 4 bases from J, the gap between germline ends came to 4 bases. The CDR3 loop spans 10 amino acids. In DNA, the CDR3 is TGCAGTGCTATCTCCTATGGCTACACCTTC. Encoded protein: CSAISYGYTF.

This sequence joins TRBV2 and TRBJ2-5; no clear D gene. The CDR3 runs 14 residues. V gave up 8 bases and J gave up 0 bases, with 13 bases separating them. Germline assignment: CDR1 SNHLY and CDR2 FYNNEI. The CDR3 is CASRMTSDQETQYF. Written as DNA, the CDR3 is TGTGCCAGCCGAATGACTTCGGACCAAGAGACCCAGTACTTC.

V gene TRBV10-3 combines with J gene TRBJ2-2, with 10 bases lining up with TRBD1. The junction had 4 bases not matched to a gene; V was cut back by 7 bases and J by 5 bases. Germline V CDR1 and CDR2: ENHRY, SYGVKD. This CDR3 is built from 14 residues. The CDR3 DNA follows: TGTGCCATCAAGCCGGGACAGGGGACCGGGGAGCTGTTTTTT. It is translated as CAIKPGQGTGELFF.

The chain employs TRBV7-2 and TRBJ1-1; 11 bases agree with TRBD1. Germline V gives CDR1 SGHTA, CDR2 FQGNSA. The V and J ends lost 0 bases and 6 bases, in that order; junction bases with no gene match: 9. There are 17 residues in the CDR3. The CDR3 DNA reads TGTGCCAGCAGCTTAGCGTTTGGGGGACAGGGGGGAGCTGAAGCTTTCTTT. Translating it yields CASSLAFGGQGGAEAFF.

The chain carries TRBV5-6 and TRBJ1-2; no clear D gene. Germline V gene lookup returns CDR1 SGHDT and CDR2 YYEEEE. V lost 4 bases and J lost 3, with 10 bases in between. The CDR3 is made up of 13 amino acids. The CDR3 sequence: CASSRGEYYGYTF. DNA of the CDR3: TGTGCCAGCAGCCGCGGAGAGTACTATGGCTACACCTTC.